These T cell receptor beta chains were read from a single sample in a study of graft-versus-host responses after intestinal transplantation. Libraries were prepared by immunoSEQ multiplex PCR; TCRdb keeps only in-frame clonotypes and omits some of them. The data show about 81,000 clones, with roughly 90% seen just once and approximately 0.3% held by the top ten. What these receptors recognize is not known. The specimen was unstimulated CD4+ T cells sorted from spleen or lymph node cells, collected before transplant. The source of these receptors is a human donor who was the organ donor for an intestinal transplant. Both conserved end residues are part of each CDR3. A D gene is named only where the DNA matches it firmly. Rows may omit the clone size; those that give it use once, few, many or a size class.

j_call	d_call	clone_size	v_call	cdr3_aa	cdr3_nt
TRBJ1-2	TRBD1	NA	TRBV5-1	CASSFNRDSYGYTF	TGCGCCAGCAGCTTTAACCGGGACAGTTACGGCTACACCTTC
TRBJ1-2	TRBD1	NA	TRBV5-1	CASSLSSGTVVYGYTF	TGCGCCAGCAGCTTGAGTTCCGGGACAGTTGTCTATGGCTACACCTTC
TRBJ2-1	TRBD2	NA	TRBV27	CASSPTDGGYFERFF	TGTGCCAGCAGTCCAACCGACGGGGGGTACTTTGAACGGTTCTTC
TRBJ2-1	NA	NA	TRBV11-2	CASSRHWEEQFF	TGTGCCAGCAGCCGACACTGGGAGGAGCAGTTCTTC
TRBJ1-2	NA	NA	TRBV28	CASSSTTPGAYGYTF	TGTGCCAGCAGTTCCACCACTCCAGGGGCCTATGGCTACACCTTC
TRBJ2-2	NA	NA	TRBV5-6	CASSLPLAGWSTGELFF	TGTGCCAGCAGCTTGCCCCTGGCTGGCTGGAGCACCGGGGAGCTGTTTTTT
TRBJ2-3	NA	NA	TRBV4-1	CASSQDFQAYRTDTQYF	TGCGCCAGCAGCCAAGATTTTCAAGCGTACCGCACAGATACGCAGTATTTT
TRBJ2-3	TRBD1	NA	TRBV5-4	CASRLGQASPDTQYF	TGTGCCAGCAGACTGGGACAGGCCTCCCCAGATACGCAGTATTTT
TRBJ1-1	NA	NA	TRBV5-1	CASSLGQATNTEAFF	TGCGCCAGCAGCTTGGGACAGGCTACTAACACTGAAGCTTTCTTT
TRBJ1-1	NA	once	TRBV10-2	CASSAPGKNTEAFF	TGCGCCAGCAGCGCCCCCGGGAAGAACACTGAAGCTTTCTTT
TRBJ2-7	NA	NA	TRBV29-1	CSVGISRGLSYEQYF	TGCAGCGTGGGTATTTCCAGGGGTCTCTCCTACGAGCAGTACTTC
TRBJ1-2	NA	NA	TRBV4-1	CASSQDRALSSGVRGYTF	TGCGCCAGCAGCCAAGATAGGGCCCTCTCTTCAGGGGTGAGGGGCTACACCTTC
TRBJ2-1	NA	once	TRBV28	CASSTLYNEQFF	TGTGCCAGCAGCACTCTCTACAATGAGCAGTTCTTC
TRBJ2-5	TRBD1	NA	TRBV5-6	CASSSLMIGQGRETQYF	TGTGCCAGCAGCTCTTTAATGATTGGACAGGGAAGAGAGACCCAGTACTTC
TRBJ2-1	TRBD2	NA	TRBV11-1	CASSPRGTSGRNEQFF	TGTGCCAGCAGCCCCAGAGGGACTAGCGGGAGGAATGAGCAGTTCTTC
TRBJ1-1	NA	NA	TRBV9	CASSPSGRLNTEAFF	TGTGCCAGCAGCCCTTCGGGTCGCTTGAACACTGAAGCTTTCTTT
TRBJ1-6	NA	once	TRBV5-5	CASSPALGGAYSPLHF	TGTGCCAGCAGCCCTGCTTTGGGGGGGGCGTATTCACCCCTCCACTTT
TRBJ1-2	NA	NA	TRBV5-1	CASSPRDPYGYTF	TGCGCCAGCAGTCCCAGGGATCCTTATGGCTACACCTTC
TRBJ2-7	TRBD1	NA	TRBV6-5	CASSYSGGASYEQYF	TGTGCCAGCAGTTACTCAGGGGGCGCCTCCTACGAGCAGTACTTC
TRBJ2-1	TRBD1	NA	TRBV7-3	CASSSGQGSSAYNEQFF	TGTGCCAGCAGCTCGGGACAGGGTAGTAGCGCCTACAATGAGCAGTTCTTC
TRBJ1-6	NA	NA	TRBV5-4	CASSVDRGSPLHF	TGTGCCAGCAGCGTAGATCGCGGGTCACCCCTCCACTTT
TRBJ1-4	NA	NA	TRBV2	CASRLNRADEKLFF	TGTGCCAGCAGACTAAACAGGGCGGATGAAAAACTGTTTTTT
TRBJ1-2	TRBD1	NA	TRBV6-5	CASSPRTGQGYTF	TGTGCCAGCAGTCCCCGGACAGGGCAAGGCTACACCTTC
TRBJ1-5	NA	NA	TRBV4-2	CASSQDLQGGQPQHF	TGTGCCAGCAGCCAAGATCTGCAGGGTGGGCAGCCCCAGCATTTT
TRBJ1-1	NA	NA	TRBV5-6	CASSSEKNRARGVSAEAFF	TGTGCCAGCAGCTCCGAAAAAAACCGGGCCCGGGGGGTAAGCGCTGAAGCTTTCTTT
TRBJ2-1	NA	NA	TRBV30	CAWRKIGRDYNEQFF	TGTGCCTGGAGGAAGATCGGGCGGGACTACAATGAGCAGTTCTTC
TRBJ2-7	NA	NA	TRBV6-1	CASRPNQVPSYEQYF	TGTGCCAGCAGGCCGAACCAGGTACCTTCCTACGAGCAGTACTTC
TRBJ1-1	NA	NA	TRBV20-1	CSARRPGRDFF	TGCAGTGCTAGAAGGCCAGGCCGGGATTTCTTT
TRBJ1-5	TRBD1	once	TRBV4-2	CASSRGDPGTGSGQPQHF	TGTGCCAGCAGCCGAGGTGACCCCGGGACAGGGAGCGGTCAGCCCCAGCATTTT
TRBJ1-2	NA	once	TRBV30	CACAQGPPYGYTF	TGTGCCTGCGCGCAGGGGCCCCCCTATGGCTACACCTTC
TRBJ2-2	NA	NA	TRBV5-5	CASSLRLVPGELFF	TGTGCCAGCAGCCTCCGACTAGTGCCCGGGGAGCTGTTTTTT
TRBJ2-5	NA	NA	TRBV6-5	CASRSGHLSYF	TGTGCCAGCAGATCCGGACACTTATCCTACTTC
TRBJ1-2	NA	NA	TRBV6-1	CASSWTENVLGYTF	TGTGCCAGCAGTTGGACTGAAAATGTTTTGGGCTACACCTTC
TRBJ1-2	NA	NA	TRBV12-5	CASGFALREDYGYTF	TGTGCTAGTGGTTTTGCTCTCAGGGAAGACTATGGCTACACCTTC
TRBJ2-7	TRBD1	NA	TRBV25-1	CASSASGTGGHEQYF	TGTGCCAGCAGTGCTTCCGGGACAGGGGGCCACGAGCAGTACTTC
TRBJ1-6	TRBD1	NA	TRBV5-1	CASSLWGRTGASPLHF	TGCGCCAGCAGCTTGTGGGGGCGGACAGGGGCTTCACCCCTCCACTTT
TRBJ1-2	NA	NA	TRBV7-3	CASSLNVQGYGYTF	TGTGCCAGCAGCTTAAATGTGCAGGGCTATGGCTACACCTTC
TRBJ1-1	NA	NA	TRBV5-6	CASSFPGGGTEAFF	TGTGCCAGCAGCTTTCCCGGCGGGGGGACTGAAGCTTTCTTT
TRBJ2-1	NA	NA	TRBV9	CASSVLSGGLYNEQFF	TGTGCCAGCAGCGTTCTCTCGGGGGGCCTGTACAATGAGCAGTTCTTC
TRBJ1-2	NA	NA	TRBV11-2	CASSSRVYGYTF	TGTGCCAGCAGCTCCAGGGTTTATGGCTACACCTTC
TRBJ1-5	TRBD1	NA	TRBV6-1	CASSEEDWTGWLLQPQHF	TGTGCCAGCAGTGAAGAAGACTGGACAGGCTGGTTATTGCAGCCCCAGCATTTT
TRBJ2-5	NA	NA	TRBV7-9	CASSLRGAVETQYF	TGTGCCAGCAGCTTACGGGGGGCCGTGGAGACCCAGTACTTC
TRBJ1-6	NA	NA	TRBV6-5	CASTGGGSNSPLHF	TGTGCCAGCACTGGGGGCGGGTCTAATTCACCCCTCCACTTT
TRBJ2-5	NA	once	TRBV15	CATSRVEAGPEETQYF	TGTGCCACCAGCAGAGTGGAGGCAGGCCCTGAAGAGACCCAGTACTTC
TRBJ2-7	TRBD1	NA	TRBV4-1	CASSDRDRGIYEQYF	TGCGCCAGCAGCGACCGGGACAGGGGCATTTACGAGCAGTACTTC
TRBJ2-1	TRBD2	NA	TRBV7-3	CASSPSGAAYNEQFF	TGTGCCAGCAGCCCCAGCGGGGCCGCTTACAATGAGCAGTTCTTC
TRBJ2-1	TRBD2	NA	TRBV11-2	CASSQRGGPYNEQFF	TGTGCCAGCAGCCAACGCGGGGGGCCCTACAATGAGCAGTTCTTC
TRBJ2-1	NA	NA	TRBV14	CASSLFGTRTLREQFF	TGTGCCAGCAGCCTTTTCGGTACACGGACTTTGAGGGAGCAGTTCTTC
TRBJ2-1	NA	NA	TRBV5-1	CASSPGLRTSYNEQFF	TGCGCCAGCAGCCCGGGACTCCGGACCTCCTACAATGAGCAGTTCTTC
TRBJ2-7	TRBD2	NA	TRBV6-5	CASSYSSSGIYEQYF	TGTGCCAGCAGTTACTCCTCCAGCGGGATTTACGAGCAGTACTTC
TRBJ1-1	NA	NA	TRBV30	CAWKIPGVKAFF	TGTGCCTGGAAAATTCCAGGGGTTAAAGCTTTCTTT
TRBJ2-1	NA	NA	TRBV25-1	CASSEWRNNEQFF	TGTGCCAGCAGTGAATGGAGAAACAATGAGCAGTTCTTC
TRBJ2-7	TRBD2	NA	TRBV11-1	CASSRLAGLSYEQYF	TGTGCCAGCAGCAGACTAGCGGGGTTGTCCTACGAGCAGTACTTC
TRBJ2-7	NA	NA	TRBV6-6	CASTAQASSYEQYF	TGTGCCAGCACCGCGCAGGCGTCCTCCTACGAGCAGTACTTC